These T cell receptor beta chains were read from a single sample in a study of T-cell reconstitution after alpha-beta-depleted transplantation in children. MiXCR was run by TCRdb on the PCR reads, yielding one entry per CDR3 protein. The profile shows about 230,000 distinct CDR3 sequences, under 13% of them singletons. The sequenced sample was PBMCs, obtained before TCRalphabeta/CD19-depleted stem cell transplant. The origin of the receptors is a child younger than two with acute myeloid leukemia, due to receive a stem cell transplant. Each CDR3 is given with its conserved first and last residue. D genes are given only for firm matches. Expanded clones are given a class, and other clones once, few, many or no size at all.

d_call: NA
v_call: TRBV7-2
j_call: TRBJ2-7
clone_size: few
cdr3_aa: CASRDAERSYEQYF
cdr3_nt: TGTGCCAGCAGAGATGCGGAGCGCTCCTACGAGCAGTACTTC

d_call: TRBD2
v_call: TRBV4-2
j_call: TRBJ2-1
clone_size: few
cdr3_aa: CASSQDGGLGEQFF
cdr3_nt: TGTGCCAGCAGCCAAGATGGGGGACTAGGTGAGCAGTTCTTC

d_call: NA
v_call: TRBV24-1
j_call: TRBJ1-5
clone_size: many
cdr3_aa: CATSDTRRANQPQHF
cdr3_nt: TGTGCCACCAGTGATACTCGCAGGGCCAATCAGCCCCAGCATTTT

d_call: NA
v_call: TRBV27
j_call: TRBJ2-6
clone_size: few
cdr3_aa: CASRLDVSSGANVLTF
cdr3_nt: TGTGCCAGCAGACTAGACGTTAGCTCTGGGGCCAACGTCCTGACTTTC

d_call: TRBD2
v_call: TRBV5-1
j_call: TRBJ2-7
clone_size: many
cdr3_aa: CASSLETSGTFSYEQYF
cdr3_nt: TGCGCCAGCAGCTTGGAGACTAGCGGGACCTTCTCCTACGAGCAGTACTTC

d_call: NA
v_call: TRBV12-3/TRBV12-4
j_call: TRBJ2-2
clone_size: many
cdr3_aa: CASSQPSTGELFF
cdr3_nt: TGTGCCAGCAGTCAGCCATCCACCGGGGAGCTGTTTTTT

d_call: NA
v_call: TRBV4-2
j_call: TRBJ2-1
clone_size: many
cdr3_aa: CASSQVRGRDSYNEQFF
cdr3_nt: TGTGCCAGCAGCCAAGTGCGGGGGCGAGATTCCTACAATGAGCAGTTCTTC

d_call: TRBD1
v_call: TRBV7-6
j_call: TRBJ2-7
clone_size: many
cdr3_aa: CASTRGGAGEPYEQYF
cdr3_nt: TGTGCCAGCACCCGAGGGGGCGCCGGGGAGCCCTACGAGCAGTACTTC

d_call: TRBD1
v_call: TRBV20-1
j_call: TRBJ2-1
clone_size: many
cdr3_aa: CSAKDRPRGNEQFF
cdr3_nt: TGCAGTGCTAAGGACAGGCCCAGGGGGAATGAGCAGTTCTTC

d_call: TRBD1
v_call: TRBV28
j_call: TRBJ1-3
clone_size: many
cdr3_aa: CASSEMGQAGNTIYF
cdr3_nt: TGTGCCAGCAGCGAGATGGGACAGGCTGGAAACACCATATATTTT

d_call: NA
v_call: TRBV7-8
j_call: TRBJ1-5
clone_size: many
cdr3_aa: CASSLARSAARQPQHF
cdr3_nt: TGTGCCAGCAGCTTAGCTCGGTCGGCAGCCCGTCAGCCCCAGCATTTT

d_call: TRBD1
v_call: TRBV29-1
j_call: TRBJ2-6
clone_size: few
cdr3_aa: CSVTGESGANVLTF
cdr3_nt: TGCAGCGTGACAGGGGAGTCTGGGGCCAACGTCCTGACTTTC

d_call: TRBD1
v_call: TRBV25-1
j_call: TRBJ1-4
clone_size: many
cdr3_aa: CASSVPTPGQEREKLFF
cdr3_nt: TGTGCCAGCAGTGTACCAACACCCGGACAGGAGCGAGAAAAACTGTTTTTT

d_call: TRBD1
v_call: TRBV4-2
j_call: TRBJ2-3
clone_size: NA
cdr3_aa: CARSQGGAIDTQYF
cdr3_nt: TGTGCCCGCAGCCAAGGGGGCGCGATAGATACGCAGTACTTT

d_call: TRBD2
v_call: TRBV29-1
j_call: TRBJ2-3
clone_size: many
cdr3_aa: CSVVPSGPTDTQYF
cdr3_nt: TGCAGCGTTGTGCCTAGCGGGCCCACAGATACGCAGTATTTT